This T cell receptor beta chain was sequenced for a study of identical twins. Study-wide results and limits: Beta out-of-frame sequences displayed a weaker excess of sharing between twins. Insertions were reduced in abundant cord blood beta clonotypes but not in memory repertoires.

Details on this clonotype: What it binds is not known.

The germline CDR1 and CDR2 sequences are SGHRS and YFSETQ. J lost 4 bases, V lost 0 bases, and 8 bases had no gene match. The CDR3 runs 16 residues. Template switching (which added a universal primer site) was used, and cDNA carried unique molecular identifiers. TCRdb reprocessed the 5' RACE reads with MiXCR, giving one entry per CDR3 protein. The sample gives approximately 490,000 distinct CDR3 sequences, approximately 20% of which show up once; about 0.5% is in the top ten. These same records also appear under a second study, on yellow fever vaccine responses in identical twins.

The sequence was obtained from a woman aged 18-29 years in good health. The chain joins TRBV5-1 to TRBJ2-3; TRBD1 matches at 7 bases. Sequencing was done on a sample of CD4+ T cells sorted from blood. CDR3 coding DNA: TGCGCCAGCAGCTTGGGACAGGGAATCGGGCCAGATACGCAGTATTTT. Translating gives CASSLGQGIGPDTQYF.